The 30 T cell receptor beta chains below were found in one sample sequenced in a study of T cells after yellow fever vaccination. TCRdb fed the 5' RACE reads into MiXCR, producing one record per CDR3 protein. The profile shows about 580,000 distinct CDR3 sequences, about a sixth of them singletons. Sequencing used PBMCs, obtained less than 6 days after the first yellow fever vaccination. All receptors derive from a man aged 18 to 35 who received the YFV17D yellow fever vaccine.

The genes are TRBV12-3 or TRBV12-4 and TRBJ2-3, with 7 positions matching TRBD2. V lost 6 bases and J lost 6; bases outside the gene matches: 12. This CDR3 region has 15 residues. The CDR3 DNA sequence: TGTGCCAGCAGGCGAGGGGCTAGCGGTTCCGATACGCAGTATTTT. Its translation is CASRRGASGSDTQYF.

This clonotype has a handful of counts. This sequence joins TRBV7-9 and TRBJ1-6; D possibly corresponds to TRBD1 (5 bases). CDR1 SEHNR and CDR2 FQNEAQ come from the germline V gene (reference sequence). The CDR3 is 14 residues long. Trimming took 8 bases from V and 0 from J, leaving 8 bases between them. CDR3 sequence (DNA): TGTGCCAGCGGGGGGAGCTCCTATAATTCACCCCTCCACTTT. Its translation: CASGGSSYNSPLHF. The variable domain in full, completed from reference TRBV7-9 and TRBJ1-6, reads DTGVSQNPRHKITKRGQNVTFRCDPISEHNRLYWYRQTLGQGPEFLTYFQNEAQLEKSRLLSDRFSAERPKGSFSTLEIQRTEQGDSAMYLCASGGSSYNSPLHFGNGTRLTVT.

This sequence joins TRBV20-1 and TRBJ2-5, with 8 positions matching TRBD2. Looked up from germline, CDR1 is DFQATT and CDR2 is SNEGSKA (reference sequence). This CDR3 is 12 amino acids long. V shed 6 bases, J shed 7 bases, and the junction held 7 bases outside the gene matches. CDR3 nucleotides: TGCAGTGCGACCCGGGGGGGGAGGACCCAGTACTTC. Translating it yields CSATRGGRTQYF.

In this sample, this clonotype turned up many times. V gene TRBV20-1 combines with J gene TRBJ2-7; perhaps TRBD1 as D (6 bases). The CDR3 runs 13 residues. Germline V gene lookup returns CDR1 DFQATT and CDR2 SNEGSKA (reference sequence). The V end lost 3 bases, the J end lost 0 bases, and 9 bases lay between the germline ends. DNA for the CDR3: TGCAGTGCTAGGGGGGCCAGCTCCTACGAGCAGTACTTC. This gives the protein CSARGASSYEQYF.

V is TRBV20-1 and J is TRBJ2-7; 13 bases map to TRBD2. CDR3 length: 17 residues. The V and J ends lost 1 base and 3 bases, in that order; junction bases with no gene match: 9. From germline, CDR1 is DFQATT and CDR2 SNEGSKA (reference sequence). CDR3 sequence: CSARGKPGLAGLYEQYV. Here the CDR3 DNA reads TGCAGTGCTAGAGGAAAACCGGGACTAGCGGGGCTCTACGAGCAGTACGTC.

The CDR3 region is CASSLDIGLLREQFF. CDR3 sequence (DNA): TGCGCCAGCAGCTTGGATATAGGTCTGCTCAGGGAGCAGTTCTTC. The V call is TRBV5-1, the J call TRBJ2-1, with D uncertain. The CDR3 has 15 amino acids. Germline values: CDR1 SGHRS, CDR2 YFSETQ. The ends were cut back, 0 bases at V and 10 bases at J, with 17 bases in the middle.

V gene TRBV27 combines with J gene TRBJ1-6; D gene uncertain. CDR1 is MNHEY and CDR2 is SMNVEV in the germline V gene (reference sequence). The CDR3 length is 9 residues. Trimming stripped 7 bases from V and 12 bases from J, with 4 bases between. The CDR3 DNA reads as TGTGCCAGCAAGGGACCCCTCCACTTT. It encodes CASKGPLHF.

This clonotype has just a few counts. The chain is built from TRBV18 and TRBJ1-3; D is ambiguous. Germline V gene lookup returns CDR1 KGHSH and CDR2 LQKENI. This CDR3 has 15 residues. Trimming took off 8 bases at V and 3 bases at J, with 17 bases between the two ends. This chain's CDR3 is CASRGGGSDGNTIYF. The CDR3 DNA follows: TGTGCCAGCCGAGGAGGAGGGTCAGATGGAAACACCATATATTTT.

The gene calls are TRBV12-3 or TRBV12-4 and TRBJ1-1; 8 bases fit TRBD1. V was clipped by 5 bases and J by 3 bases; unmatched bases: 8. The CDR3 has 15 amino acids. CDR3 DNA sequence: TGTGCCAGCAGTCGTCAGGGGGCGCGGTACACTGAAGCTTTCTTT. Protein product: CASSRQGARYTEAFF.

DNA for the CDR3: TGTGCCAGCAGCTTAAACCTCGGTGGGGAGACCCAGTACTTC. Translating gives CASSLNLGGETQYF. This chain connects TRBV7-2 to TRBJ2-5; D call uncertain. Germline V gene lookup returns CDR1 SGHTA and CDR2 FQGNSA. Trimming took 2 bases from V and 5 from J, leaving 12 bases between them. The length of the CDR3 is 14 residues.

The chain recombines TRBV5-1 with TRBJ1-4, with a tentative D call TRBD1 (6 bases). CDR3 length: 14 amino acids. The germline gives CDR1 SGHRS, CDR2 YFSETQ. Trimming took 5 bases from V and 4 from J, leaving 12 bases between them. In DNA form, the CDR3 reads TGCGCCAGCAGTCTACAGGGTAGTAATGAAAAACTGTTTTTT. This translates into CASSLQGSNEKLFF.

Only a few counts were recorded for this clonotype. The chain joins TRBV5-1 to TRBJ2-3, with D perhaps TRBD1 (6 bases). The CDR3 length is 14 residues. The germline V gene encodes CDR1 SGHRS and CDR2 YFSETQ. V lost 3 bases and J lost 3, with 11 bases in between. The CDR3 loop reads CASSSRGTTDTQYF. The CDR3, as DNA: TGCGCCAGCAGCTCCAGGGGAACGACAGATACGCAGTATTTT.

A few counts support this clonotype. The V call is TRBV20-1, the J call TRBJ2-3; 7 nucleotides agree with TRBD1. Germline V lookup: CDR1 DFQATT, CDR2 SNEGSKA (reference sequence). V shed 0 bases, J shed 4 bases, and the junction held 7 bases outside the gene matches. The CDR3 is 15 amino acids. The CDR3 region has the DNA TGCAGTGCTAGAGATCCGAGGGGGCGGTCAGATACGCAGTATTTT. This translates into CSARDPRGRSDTQYF.

In regard to this clonotype: The junction differs from germline at one of its ends, possibly a read error. The chain uses TRBV3-1 and TRBJ2-7, with D tentatively TRBD1 or TRBD2 (5 bases each). This CDR3 has 15 residues. Germline CDR1 LGHDT, CDR2 YNNKEL (reference sequence). DNA for the CDR3: TGTGCCACCAGCCCTTACGGGACGGTAGAGTACGAGCAGTACTTC. Protein sequence: CATSPYGTVEYEQYF.

This clonotype appeared a few times. This chain uses TRBV7-9 with TRBJ1-1, with D possibly matching TRBD1 (6 bases). Germline V gene data show CDR1 as SEHNR and CDR2 as FQNEAQ (reference sequence). The CDR3 extends over 14 amino acids. Trimming shortened V by 2 bases and J by 1 base, and 8 bases separated the two germline ends. CDR3 in amino acids: CASSLRQANTEAFF. CDR3 DNA sequence: TGTGCCAGCAGCTTAAGACAGGCGAACACTGAAGCTTTCTTT.

The chain uses TRBV4-3 and TRBJ1-4; D gene ambiguous. This CDR3 region has 14 residues. CDR1 and CDR2 (germline): LGHNA, YSLEER. V lost 0 bases, J lost 8 bases, and 10 bases lay in between. In nucleotides, the CDR3 is TGCGCCAGCAGCCAAGATAAGAGCGCGGAAAAACTGTTTTTT. This translates into CASSQDKSAEKLFF.

The chain has TRBV5-1 and TRBJ2-2; 10 bases are a match to TRBD2. Per germline, CDR1 SGHRS and CDR2 YFSETQ. After removal of 0 bases from V and 1 base from J, the junction contained 6 bases not matched to a gene. The CDR3 extends over 18 amino acids. As DNA, the CDR3 is TGCGCCAGCAGCTTGGCTAGCGGGGGTCCCGGGAACACCGGGGAGCTGTTTTTT. As protein: CASSLASGGPGNTGELFF. The full variable domain, with the rest looked up from reference TRBV5-1 and TRBJ2-2, is KAGVTQTPRYLIKTRGQQVTLSCSPISGHRSVSWYQQTPGQGLQFLFEYFSETQRNKGNFPGRFSGRQFSNSRSEMNVSTLELGDSALYLCASSLASGGPGNTGELFFGEGSRLTVL.

The chain recombines TRBV4-1 with TRBJ2-6, with D tentatively TRBD1 or TRBD2 (5 bases each). Trimming took off 0 bases at V and 4 bases at J, with 16 bases between the two ends. This CDR3 has 18 residues. The germline V gene has CDR1 MGHRA and CDR2 YSYEKL. This CDR3 reads CASSQDWYRGRGANVLTF. The CDR3, as DNA: TGCGCCAGCAGCCAAGATTGGTACCGGGGCCGGGGGGCCAACGTCCTGACTTTC.

V and J are TRBV12-3 or TRBV12-4 and TRBJ2-1, with D possibly TRBD1 on 6 matching bases. With 3 bases removed from V and 0 bases from J, the gap between germline ends came to 15 bases. The CDR3 loop spans 17 amino acids. Here the CDR3 DNA reads TGTGCCAGCAGTTTTGACAGGTCCCCAGGCTCCTACAATGAGCAGTTCTTC. It encodes CASSFDRSPGSYNEQFF.

The rearrangement uses TRBV15 and TRBJ2-1; D gene uncertain. V was pared by 1 base and J by 6 bases, with 7 bases between. Germline CDR1 reads LNHNV; CDR2 reads YYDKDF (reference sequence). CDR3 length equals 13 residues. The CDR3, as DNA: TGTGCCACCAGCAGAGTGCTATTCAATGAGCAGTTCTTC. It encodes CATSRVLFNEQFF. The full variable domain, rest sourced from reference TRBV15 and TRBJ2-1, is DAMVIQNPRYQVTQFGKPVTLSCSQTLNHNVMYWYQQKSSQAPKLLFHYYDKDFNNEADTPDNFQSRRPNTSFCFLDIRSPGLGDTAMYLCATSRVLFNEQFFGPGTRLTVL.

The chain carries TRBV5-1 and TRBJ2-1; no firm D call. Germline assignment: CDR1 SGHRS and CDR2 YFSETQ. Deletions cut 4 bases from V and 7 bases from J, with 18 bases between. The CDR3 runs to 15 residues. The CDR3 protein is CASSVIPGPTNEQFF. The CDR3 bases are TGCGCCAGCAGCGTCATTCCGGGCCCGACGAATGAGCAGTTCTTC.

The rearrangement uses TRBV20-1 and TRBJ2-6; no clear D. V lost 5 bases, J lost 0 bases, and 8 bases lay in between. The CDR3 spans 14 residues. Germline V lookup: CDR1 DFQATT, CDR2 SNEGSKA (reference sequence). CDR3 loop: CSAERSSGANVLTF. In nucleotides, the CDR3 is TGCAGTGCTGAGAGAAGCTCTGGGGCCAACGTCCTGACTTTC.

This clonotype was observed a handful of times. V usage is TRBV12-3 or TRBV12-4 and J usage is TRBJ1-2; D call uncertain. The CDR3 is made up of 16 amino acids. Deletions cut 5 bases from V and 6 bases from J, with 22 bases between. CDR3 sequence: CASSTLWEGYEDGYTF. The CDR3 region has the DNA TGTGCCAGCAGTACCCTCTGGGAGGGCTATGAGGATGGCTACACCTTC.

This clonotype was seen a few times. The genes are TRBV20-1 and TRBJ1-4, with TRBD1 as a possible D gene (5 bases). CDR3 length: 15 residues. The germline V gene encodes CDR1 DFQATT and CDR2 SNEGSKA (reference sequence). Trimming shortened V by 6 bases and J by 5 bases, and 19 bases separated the two germline ends. This CDR3 reads CSAYPPGRDNEKLFF. The DNA for the CDR3 is TGCAGTGCGTACCCGCCGGGACGGGACAATGAAAAACTGTTTTTT.

The chain uses TRBV6-5 and TRBJ2-2; 13 bases align to TRBD2. The CDR3 loop spans 15 amino acids. Germline V lookup: CDR1 MNHEY, CDR2 SVGAGI. Trimming took 5 bases from V and 7 from J; bases not matched to a gene: 4. CDR3 sequence: CASSTSGGAGGELFF. The CDR3 bases are TGTGCCAGCAGTACTAGCGGGGGGGCTGGCGGGGAGCTGTTTTTT.

The table lists this clonotype with many counts. J is TRBJ2-3 and V is TRBV29-1; TRBD2 aligns across 13 bases. Germline-derived CDR1 and CDR2 are SQVTM and ANQGSEA. The V gene end was trimmed by 0 bases and the J gene end by 3 bases; junction bases not matched to a gene: 9. The CDR3 runs to 18 residues. The CDR3: CSVEEWTSGGRATDTQYF. CDR3 bases: TGCAGCGTTGAAGAATGGACTAGCGGGGGCCGGGCGACAGATACGCAGTATTTT.

The rearrangement joins TRBV20-1 to TRBJ2-5; TRBD1 aligns across 9 bases. This CDR3 comprises 18 residues. The ends lost 6 bases at V and 4 bases at J; junction bases unmatched: 21. Germline V lookup: CDR1 DFQATT, CDR2 SNEGSKA (reference sequence). The chain's CDR3 is CSARPRRDRVVSGETQYF. CDR3 coding DNA: TGCAGTGCGAGACCCAGACGGGACAGGGTCGTTTCGGGAGAGACCCAGTACTTC.

This sequence joins TRBV12-3 or TRBV12-4 and TRBJ1-1; 9 positions agree with TRBD1. The CDR3 totals 13 residues. V was pared by 5 bases and J by 11 bases, with 9 bases of the junction left unmatched. CDR3 sequence (DNA): TGTGCCAGCAGTACGGGACAGGGAGTAGCTGCTTTCTTT. Protein: CASSTGQGVAAFF.

This clonotype turned up a few times. This rearrangement joins TRBV20-1 to TRBJ1-4; D is unresolved. Trimming removed 4 bases at V and 8 bases at J, with 11 bases between. The CDR3 runs to 12 residues. Germline-derived CDR1 and CDR2 are DFQATT and SNEGSKA (reference sequence). The CDR3 region is CSATLLGEKLFF. DNA of the CDR3: TGCAGTGCTACCCTTTTGGGGGAAAAACTGTTTTTT.

This clonotype has just a few counts. The chain couples TRBV5-1 to TRBJ2-5, with 11 bases lining up with TRBD2. Germline CDR1 reads SGHRS; CDR2 reads YFSETQ. V was clipped by 3 bases and J by 4 bases; unmatched bases: 8. The CDR3 has 16 amino acids. This CDR3 is CASSSLAGVLRETQYF. Written as DNA, the CDR3 is TGCGCCAGCAGCTCACTAGCGGGGGTATTGAGAGAGACCCAGTACTTC.